A single T cell receptor (beta chain) is shown here with its context. This record belongs to a study of cytomegalovirus exposure and HLA in healthy donors. CDR1 and CDR2 from the germline V gene are SGDLS and YYNGEE. CDR3 length: 15 amino acids. Trimming pared 4 bases from V and 0 bases from J, leaving 11 bases between. Measured with immunoSEQ multiplex PCR; TCRdb has only the in-frame clones, and not every one. This table has approximately 220,000 clones, about 87% appearing once. The donors were part of the validation cohort of around 110 subjects. That cohort was separate from the first cohort, which comprised fewer than 800 subjects.

Sequencing was performed on PBMCs. The rearrangement links TRBV9 to TRBJ1-3, with D tentatively TRBD1 (6 bases). This sequence originates from a man aged 18 to 30 in good health and CMV-seronegative. DNA of the CDR3: TGTGCCAGCAGCCATGGACAGTTCTCTGGAAACACCATATATTTT. This sequence encodes CASSHGQFSGNTIYF.